The 10 T cell receptor beta chains reported below all come from one sample, sequenced in a study of blood T cell repertoires in COVID-19. Sequencing used immunoSEQ multiplex PCR; TCRdb keeps in-frame clones, though not all of them. The sample holds tens of thousands of clones, 65% to 85% seen once. The sequenced material came from peripheral blood. Receptors were obtained from a man aged 65 to 85 with acute or convalescent COVID-19.

The rearrangement uses TRBV18 and TRBJ2-3, with TRBD1 matching 9 bases. This CDR3 has 15 amino acids. The V gene end was trimmed by 4 bases and the J gene end by 1 base; junction bases not matched to a gene: 3. Germline values: CDR1 KGHSH, CDR2 LQKENI. CDR3 sequence (DNA): TGTGCCAGCTCACTCCGGGACAGGGGCACAGATACGCAGTATTTT. Translating it yields CASSLRDRGTDTQYF. The full variable domain, in which reference TRBV18 and TRBJ2-3 provide the parts outside the CDR3, is NAGVMQNPRHLVRRRGQEARLRCSPMKGHSHVYWYRQLPEEGLKFMVYLQKENIIDESGMPKERFSAEFPKEGPSILRIQQVVRGDSAAYFCASSLRDRGTDTQYFGPGTRLTVL.

The rearrangement joins TRBV24-1 to TRBJ2-3, with D maybe TRBD1 (6 bases). This CDR3 has 14 amino acids. The germline gives CDR1 KGHDR, CDR2 SFDVKD. The V and J ends lost 6 bases and 4 bases respectively, with 13 bases between them. The CDR3 loop is CATSKQGRPDTQYF. CDR3 nucleotides: TGTGCCACCAGTAAACAGGGCCGCCCAGATACGCAGTATTTT.

The rearrangement uses TRBV29-1 and TRBJ2-7, with D possibly matching TRBD1 (6 bases). V shed 2 bases and J shed 6 bases, with 14 bases lying between them. The V gene's germline CDR1 is SQVTM and CDR2 ANQGSEA. The CDR3 is 13 residues long. The CDR3 coding sequence is TGCAGCGTTGAAATGGCAGGGGAGACCGAGCAGTACGTC. It codes for CSVEMAGETEQYV.

The sample holds a few counts of this clone. The chain combines TRBV28 with TRBJ2-1; 9 positions agree with TRBD1. CDR3 size: 16 residues. Germline V gene data show CDR1 as MDHEN and CDR2 as SYDVKM. The junction had 18 bases not matched to a gene; V was cut back by 10 bases and J by 8 bases. Written as DNA, the CDR3 is TGTGCCACTCGACATAGCCCGGGACAGGGTCGCGATGAGCAGTTCTTC. Protein sequence: CATRHSPGQGRDEQFF.

This sequence joins TRBV4-1 and TRBJ1-4; possible D gene TRBD1, 6 bases. Between the trimmed V and J ends, which lost 3 bases and 6 bases, there was a span of 17 bases. Germline V CDR1 and CDR2: MGHRA, YSYEKL. The CDR3 length is 16 residues. CDR3 sequence reads: CASSQPHRVFDEKLFF. The CDR3 nucleotides are TGCGCCAGCAGCCAGCCCCACAGGGTATTCGATGAAAAACTGTTTTTT.

V usage is TRBV4-1 and J usage is TRBJ2-1; no firm D call. Trimming took off 1 base at V and 0 bases at J, with 7 bases between the two ends. CDR1 and CDR2 from the germline V gene are MGHRA and YSYEKL. This CDR3 contains 15 residues. The DNA for the CDR3 is TGCGCCAGCAGCCAAGCGTTCAGCTCCTACAATGAGCAGTTCTTC. Its translation: CASSQAFSSYNEQFF.

The genes are TRBV28 and TRBJ2-5; possible D gene TRBD1, 6 bases. Deletions cut 5 bases from V and 4 bases from J, with 8 bases between. The germline gives CDR1 MDHEN, CDR2 SYDVKM. The CDR3 consists of 12 residues. Written as DNA, the CDR3 is TGTGCCAGCAGTATCAGGGGAGAGACCCAGTACTTC. Protein sequence: CASSIRGETQYF.

The rearrangement uses TRBV27 and TRBJ2-5; 8 bases are shared with TRBD2. Losses at the gene ends were 5 bases for V and 4 bases for J; bases not matched to a gene: 12. The germline V gene encodes CDR1 MNHEY and CDR2 SMNVEV (reference sequence). CDR3 size: 16 residues. CDR3: CASSPLERGKRETQYF. The CDR3 DNA reads as TGTGCCAGCAGTCCGCTCGAGCGGGGGAAACGAGAGACCCAGTACTTC.

The V and J genes are TRBV7-3 and TRBJ1-6, with D unresolved. The germline CDR1 and CDR2 sequences are SGHTA and FQGTGA. V was clipped by 5 bases and J by 3 bases, with 5 bases between them. This CDR3 spans 13 amino acids. The CDR3 loop reads CASSAGYNSPLHF. The CDR3 DNA reads as TGTGCCAGCAGCGCCGGCTATAATTCACCCCTCCACTTT.

V is TRBV6-5 and J is TRBJ1-1, with TRBD1 as a possible D gene (6 bases). Germline V lookup: CDR1 MNHEY, CDR2 SVGAGI. V lost 8 bases, J lost 4 bases, and 11 bases lay in between. The CDR3 length is 12 residues. The CDR3 DNA reads TGTGCCAGCTACAGGGTGGGCACTGAAGCTTTCTTT. This gives the protein CASYRVGTEAFF.